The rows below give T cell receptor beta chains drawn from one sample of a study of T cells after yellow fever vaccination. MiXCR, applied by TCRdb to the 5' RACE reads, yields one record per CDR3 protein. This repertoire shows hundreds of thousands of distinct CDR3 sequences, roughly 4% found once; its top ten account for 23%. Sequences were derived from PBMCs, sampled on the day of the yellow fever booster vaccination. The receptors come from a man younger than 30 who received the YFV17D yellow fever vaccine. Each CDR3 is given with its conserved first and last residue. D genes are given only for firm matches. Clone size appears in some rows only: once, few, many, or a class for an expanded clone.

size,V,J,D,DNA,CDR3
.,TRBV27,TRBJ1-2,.,TGTGCCAGCAGTTTATCGAGCCCGGGGGCTGTTAACTATGGCCACACCTTC,CASSLSSPGAVNYGHTF
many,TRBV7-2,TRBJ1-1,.,TGTGCCAGCAGCACACAACGGGGGGACACTGAAGCTTTCTTT,CASSTQRGDTEAFF
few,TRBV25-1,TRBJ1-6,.,TGTGCCAGCAGTGAAGGGGCACCCCTCCACTTT,CASSEGAPLHF
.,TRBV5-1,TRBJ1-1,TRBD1,TGCGCCAGCAGCCCGAATGGACAGGGAATTAAGAACACTGAAGCTTTCTTT,CASSPNGQGIKNTEAFF
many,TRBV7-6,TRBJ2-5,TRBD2,TGTGCCAGCAGCTCAACACTCCTTAGCGGGGGGACCCAGTACTTC,CASSSTLLSGGTQYF
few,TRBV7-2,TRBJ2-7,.,TGTGCCAGCAGCGACCGCAAAACCGGGTTGGACGAGCAGTACTTC,CASSDRKTGLDEQYF
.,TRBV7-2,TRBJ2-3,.,TGTGCCGGCACCCGGGTCAGGGACACAGATAAGCAGTATTTT,CAGTRVRDTDKQYF
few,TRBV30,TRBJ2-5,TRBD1,TGTGCCTGGATAAAGAGGGAGACAGGGGGTCTGCGGACCCAGTACTTC,CAWIKRETGGLRTQYF
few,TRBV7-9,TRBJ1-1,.,TGTGCCAGCAGCCTCTACAAGAGGAGAGGCACTGAAGCTTTCTTT,CASSLYKRRGTEAFF
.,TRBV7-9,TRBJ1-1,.,TGTGCCAGCAGCTTCTGGGGGGCTGAGACTGAAGCTTTCTTT,CASSFWGAETEAFF
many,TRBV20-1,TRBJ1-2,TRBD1,TGCAGTGCCCCCACAGGGGGCTCAGCTAACTATGGCTACACCTTC,CSAPTGGSANYGYTF
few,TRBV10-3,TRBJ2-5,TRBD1,TGTGCCATTAAACCGGGACAGGGGGGAGAGACCCAGTACTTC,CAIKPGQGGETQYF
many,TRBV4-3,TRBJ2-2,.,TGCGCCAGCAGCCAAGAGATCCTTTTAGCGGACACCGGGGAGCTGTTTTTT,CASSQEILLADTGELFF
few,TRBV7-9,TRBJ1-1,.,TGTGCCAGCAGCTCAGACAGCACCACTGAAGCTTTCTTT,CASSSDSTTEAFF
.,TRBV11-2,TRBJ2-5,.,TGTGCCAGCAGCTTCCAGGGAATCCAAGAGACCCAGTACTTC,CASSFQGIQETQYF
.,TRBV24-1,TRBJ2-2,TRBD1,TGTGCCGCCAGTGGGACAGGAGACACCGGGGAGCTGTTTTTT,CAASGTGDTGELFF
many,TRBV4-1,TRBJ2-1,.,TGCGCCAGCAGCCGCAGACAGACCCTCGGGCACAATGAGCAGTTCTTC,CASSRRQTLGHNEQFF
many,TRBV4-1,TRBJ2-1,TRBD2,TGCGCCAGCAGCCAAGCCAGACTAGCCTATGAGCAGTTCTTC,CASSQARLAYEQFF
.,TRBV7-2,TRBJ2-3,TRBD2,TGTGCCAGCAGCACCCATAGGACTAGCGGGGGGGCCTTCGATACGCAGTATTTT,CASSTHRTSGGAFDTQYF
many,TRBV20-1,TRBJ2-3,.,TGCAGTGCTAGAGACCTCCAGGGCCTCACAGATACGCAGTATTTT,CSARDLQGLTDTQYF
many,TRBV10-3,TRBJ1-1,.,TGTGCCATCAAAACCACGTCGCCAGGAGGGGTTATGAACACTGAAGCTTTCTTT,CAIKTTSPGGVMNTEAFF
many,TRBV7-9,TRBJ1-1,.,TGTGCCAGCAGCCCGCTTAGGGGGGGCACTGAAGCTTTCTTT,CASSPLRGGTEAFF
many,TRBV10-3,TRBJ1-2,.,TGTGCCATCAGTGAAAACCCTAACTATGGCTACACCTTC,CAISENPNYGYTF
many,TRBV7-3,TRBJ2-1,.,TGTGCCACGACACCCTCCTACAATGAGCAGTTCTTC,CATTPSYNEQFF
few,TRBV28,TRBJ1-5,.,TGTGCCAGCATAGGGACGAATCGGCCCCAGCATTTT,CASIGTNRPQHF
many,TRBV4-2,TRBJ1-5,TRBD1,TGTGCCAGCAGCCAAGATCTAGACAGGGGTTTGAGGCAGCCCCAGCATTTT,CASSQDLDRGLRQPQHF
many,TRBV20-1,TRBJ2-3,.,TGCAGTGCTAGGGCGTTGGGCCACAAGATTAGCACAGATACGCAGTATTTT,CSARALGHKISTDTQYF
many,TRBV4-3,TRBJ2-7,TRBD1,TGCGCCAGCAGCGACGACAGGGGCTCGGGCTACGAGCAGTACTTC,CASSDDRGSGYEQYF
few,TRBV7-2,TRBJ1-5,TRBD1,TGTGCCAGCAGCTTATTGGGCCGGCGCGGGACAGATATTTATCAGCCCCAGCATTTT,CASSLLGRRGTDIYQPQHF
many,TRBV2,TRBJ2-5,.,TGTGCCAGCGGGTACGGAAGACTTCAAGAGACCCAGTACTTC,CASGYGRLQETQYF
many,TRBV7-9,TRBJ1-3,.,TGTGCCAGCAGCTTAGCCCAGACGGAGCGGGACACCATATATTTT,CASSLAQTERDTIYF
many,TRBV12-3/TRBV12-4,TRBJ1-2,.,TGTGCCAGCAGTTTAAACAGCGGGACCTATGGCTACACCTTC,CASSLNSGTYGYTF